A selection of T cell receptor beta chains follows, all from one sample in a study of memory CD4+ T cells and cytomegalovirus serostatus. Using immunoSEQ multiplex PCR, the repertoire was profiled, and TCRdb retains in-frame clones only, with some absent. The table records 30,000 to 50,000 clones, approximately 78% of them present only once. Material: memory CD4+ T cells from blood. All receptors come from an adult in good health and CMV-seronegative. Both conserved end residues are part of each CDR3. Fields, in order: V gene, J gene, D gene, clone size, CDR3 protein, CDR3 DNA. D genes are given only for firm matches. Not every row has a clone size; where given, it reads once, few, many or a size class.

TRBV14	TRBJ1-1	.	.	CASSQDRPRREETEAFF	TGTGCCAGCAGCCAAGATCGCCCCAGAAGGGAGGAGACTGAAGCTTTCTTT
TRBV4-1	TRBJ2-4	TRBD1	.	CASSQSMGDRGRENIQYF	TGCGCCAGCAGCCAATCCATGGGGGACAGGGGGAGGGAAAACATTCAGTACTTC
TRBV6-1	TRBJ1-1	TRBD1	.	CASRRTGDEAFF	TGTGCCAGCAGGAGGACAGGGGATGAAGCTTTCTTT
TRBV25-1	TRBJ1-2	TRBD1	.	CASRRDRGHGYTF	TGTGCCAGCAGGAGGGACAGGGGGCATGGCTACACCTTC
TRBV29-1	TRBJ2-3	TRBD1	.	CSDGRTGSGDTQYF	TGCAGCGACGGCAGGACAGGGTCCGGGGATACGCAGTATTTT
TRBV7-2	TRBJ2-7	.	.	CASSFSSYEQYF	TGTGCCAGCAGCTTTAGCTCCTACGAGCAGTACTTC
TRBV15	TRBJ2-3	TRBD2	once	CATSSRGGGSKDTQYF	TGTGCCACCAGCAGCCGGGGGGGAGGGTCTAAAGATACGCAGTATTTT
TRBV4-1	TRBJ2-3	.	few	CASSHRGGDVNTDTQYF	TGCGCCAGCAGCCACCGGGGTGGGGATGTAAACACAGATACGCAGTATTTT
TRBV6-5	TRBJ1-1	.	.	CASSENTEAFF	TGTGCCAGCAGCGAAAACACTGAAGCTTTCTTT
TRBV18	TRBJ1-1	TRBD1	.	CASSSYTGTGEAFF	TGTGCCAGCTCATCGTATACCGGGACAGGTGAAGCTTTCTTT
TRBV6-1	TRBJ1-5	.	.	CASSEYETGISNQPQHF	TGTGCCAGCAGTGAATATGAAACAGGAATCAGCAATCAGCCCCAGCATTTT
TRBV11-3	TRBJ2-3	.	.	CASSQLTISDTQYF	TGTGCCAGCAGCCAATTAACCATCTCAGATACGCAGTATTTT
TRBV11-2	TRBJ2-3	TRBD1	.	CASSWTGVTDTQYF	TGTGCCAGCAGCTGGACAGGGGTGACAGATACGCAGTATTTT
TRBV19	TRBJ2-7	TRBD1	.	CATSVTGGSSYEQYF	TGTGCCACTTCGGTGACAGGGGGTTCGTCCTACGAGCAGTACTTC
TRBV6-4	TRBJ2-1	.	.	CASSDSWGGGGEQFF	TGTGCCAGCAGTGACTCCTGGGGGGGCGGTGGTGAGCAGTTCTTC
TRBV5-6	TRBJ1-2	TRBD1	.	CASSLRDRKLDGYTF	TGTGCCAGCAGCCTACGGGACAGGAAACTAGATGGCTACACCTTC
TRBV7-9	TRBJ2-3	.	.	CASSPNTDTQYF	TGTGCCAGCAGCCCTAACACAGATACGCAGTATTTT
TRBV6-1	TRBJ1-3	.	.	CASSRGARGGNTIYF	TGTGCCAGCAGCCGGGGCGCTCGGGGGGGAAACACCATATATTTT
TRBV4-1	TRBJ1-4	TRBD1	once	CASSRDRVATNEKLFF	TGCGCCAGCAGCCGAGACAGGGTAGCAACTAATGAAAAACTGTTTTTT
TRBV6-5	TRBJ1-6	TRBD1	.	CASSLKPGQGISPLHF	TGTGCCAGCAGTTTAAAGCCGGGACAGGGGATTTCACCCCTCCACTTT
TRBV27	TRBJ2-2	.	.	CASRRLTGEGGELFF	TGTGCCAGCAGGCGTTTGACAGGGGAGGGCGGGGAGCTGTTTTTT
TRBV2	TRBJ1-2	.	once	CASSESGFYGYTF	TGTGCCAGCAGTGAGAGCGGCTTCTATGGCTACACCTTC
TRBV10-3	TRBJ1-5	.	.	CAISEWAPYDNQPQHF	TGTGCCATCAGTGAGTGGGCCCCATACGACAATCAGCCCCAGCATTTT
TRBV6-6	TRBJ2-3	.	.	CASRPGEMSTDTQYF	TGTGCCAGCAGACCCGGGGAGATGAGCACAGATACGCAGTATTTT
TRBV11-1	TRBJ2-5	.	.	CASSLEGQEQETQYF	TGTGCCAGCAGCTTAGAAGGACAAGAACAAGAGACCCAGTACTTC
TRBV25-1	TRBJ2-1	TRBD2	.	CASSAGLAGVGEQFF	TGTGCCAGCAGTGCGGGACTAGCGGGGGTTGGAGAGCAGTTCTTC
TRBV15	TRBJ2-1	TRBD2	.	CATSRGLAGGTKQFF	TGTGCCACCAGCAGAGGACTAGCGGGGGGCACCAAGCAGTTCTTC
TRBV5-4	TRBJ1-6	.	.	CASRRSPGRDNSPLHF	TGTGCCAGCAGAAGATCCCCGGGGAGGGATAATTCACCCCTCCACTTT
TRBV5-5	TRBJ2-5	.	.	CASRKAPKETQYF	TGTGCCAGCAGGAAAGCCCCTAAAGAGACCCAGTACTTC
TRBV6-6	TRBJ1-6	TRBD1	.	CASSPDRALHF	TGTGCCAGCAGTCCCGACAGGGCCCTCCACTTT
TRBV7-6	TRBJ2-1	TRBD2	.	CASSHPRRGGLNEQFF	TGTGCCAGCAGCCATCCAAGGCGGGGGGGCCTCAATGAGCAGTTCTTC
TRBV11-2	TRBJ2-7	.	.	CASSLSGVEQYF	TGTGCCAGCAGCTTATCGGGCGTCGAGCAGTACTTC
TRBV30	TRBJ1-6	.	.	CAWGPSYNSPLHF	TGTGCCTGGGGACCATCCTATAATTCACCCCTCCACTTT
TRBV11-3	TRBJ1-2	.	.	CASSSPFYTF	TGTGCCAGCAGCTCCCCCTTTTACACCTTC
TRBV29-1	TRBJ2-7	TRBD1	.	CSAAWGTGGDEQYF	TGCAGCGCCGCCTGGGGGACAGGGGGCGACGAGCAGTACTTC
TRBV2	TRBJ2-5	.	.	CASRPKGQETQYF	TGTGCCAGCAGGCCGAAAGGCCAAGAGACCCAGTACTTC
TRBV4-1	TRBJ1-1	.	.	CASSLHSPSGATEAFF	TGCGCCAGCAGCCTTCATTCCCCCAGCGGGGCCACTGAAGCTTTCTTT
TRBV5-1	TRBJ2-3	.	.	CASSLGGGSTDTQYF	TGCGCCAGCAGCTTGGGTGGGGGAAGCACAGATACGCAGTATTTT
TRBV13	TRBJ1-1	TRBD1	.	CASSLRVTGHTEAFF	TGTGCCAGCAGCCTAAGGGTGACAGGGCACACTGAAGCTTTCTTT
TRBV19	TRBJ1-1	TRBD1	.	CASSPRGAGGMNTEAFF	TGTGCCAGTAGCCCACGTGGGGCAGGGGGAATGAACACTGAAGCTTTCTTT
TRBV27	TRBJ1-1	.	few	CASSLRRDTEAFF	TGTGCCAGCAGTTTAAGGAGGGACACTGAAGCTTTCTTT
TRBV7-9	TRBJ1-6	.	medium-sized	CASRAGGQDSPLHF	TGTGCCAGCAGGGCGGGGGGGCAGGATTCACCCCTCCACTTT
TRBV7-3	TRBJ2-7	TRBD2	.	CASSLERGGTYEQYF	TGTGCCAGCAGCTTAGAGCGGGGGGGAACCTACGAGCAGTACTTC
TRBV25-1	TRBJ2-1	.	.	CASWGAGAYNEQFF	TGTGCCAGCTGGGGGGCGGGGGCCTACAATGAGCAGTTCTTC
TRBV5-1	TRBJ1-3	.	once	CASSPRDFSGNTIYF	TGCGCCAGCAGCCCTCGGGACTTCAGCGGAAACACCATATATTTT
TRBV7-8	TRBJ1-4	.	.	CASSLGPGFREKLFF	TGTGCCAGCAGCTTAGGCCCGGGGTTCAGGGAAAAACTGTTTTTT
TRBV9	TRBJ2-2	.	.	CASTAGNLAGELFF	TGTGCCAGCACCGCAGGAAATCTCGCCGGGGAGCTGTTTTTT
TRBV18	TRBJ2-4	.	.	CASSRTQGSDIQYF	TGTGCCAGCTCACGGACACAGGGTAGTGACATTCAGTACTTC
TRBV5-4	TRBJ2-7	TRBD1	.	CASSQPGQPYEQYF	TGTGCCAGCAGCCAACCGGGACAGCCCTACGAGCAGTACTTC
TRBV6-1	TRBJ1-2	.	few	CASRIGQIPNYGYTF	TGTGCCAGCAGGATAGGACAGATCCCTAACTATGGCTACACCTTC
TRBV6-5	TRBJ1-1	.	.	CASSAGIEAFF	TGTGCCAGTTCAGCAGGGATTGAAGCTTTCTTT
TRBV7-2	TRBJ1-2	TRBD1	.	CASSLEGAGYYGYTF	TGTGCCAGCAGCTTAGAGGGGGCCGGATACTATGGCTACACCTTC
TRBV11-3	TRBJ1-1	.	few	CASSLRGKDTEAFF	TGTGCCAGCAGCTTAAGGGGGAAGGACACTGAAGCTTTCTTT
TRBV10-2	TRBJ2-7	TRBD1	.	CATGTGPIYSYEQYF	TGCGCCACCGGGACAGGGCCGATTTACTCCTACGAGCAGTACTTC
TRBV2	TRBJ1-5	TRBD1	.	CASSGDRGNQPQHF	TGTGCCAGCAGCGGCGACAGGGGAAATCAGCCCCAGCATTTT
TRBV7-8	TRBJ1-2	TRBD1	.	CASSNLKRTGATYGYTF	TGTGCCAGCAGCAACCTAAAACGCACAGGGGCCACCTATGGCTACACCTTC
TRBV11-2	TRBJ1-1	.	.	CASSFLGLTEAFF	TGTGCCAGCAGCTTTTTGGGACTCACTGAAGCTTTCTTT
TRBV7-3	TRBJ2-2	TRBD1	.	CASSLTGGQGPAGELFF	TGTGCCAGCAGCTTAACGGGGGGACAGGGGCCAGCCGGGGAGCTGTTTTTT
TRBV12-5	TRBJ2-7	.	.	CASAPGQINSYEQYF	TGTGCTAGTGCCCCGGGGCAGATAAACTCCTACGAGCAGTACTTC